The rows below give T cell receptor beta chains drawn from one sample of a study of blood T cell repertoires in COVID-19. The protocol was immunoSEQ multiplex PCR, while the TCRdb copy is restricted to in-frame clones and leaves out a portion. The sample lists more than 200,000 clones, around 83% occurring once. Material: peripheral blood. The receptors originated from a man in his forties or fifties with active or convalescent COVID-19. CDR3s include the opening cysteine and the closing phenylalanine or tryptophan. Each record gives: J gene, V gene, CDR3 protein.

>TRBJ2-7|TRBV23-1
CASSPTWTRICYEQYF
>TRBJ1-1|TRBV7-6
CASSLAGDSEGTEAFF
>TRBJ1-1|TRBV10-3
CAISEQGITEAFF
>TRBJ2-5|TRBV6-4
CDSRSGQRETQYF
>TRBJ2-2|TRBV7-9
CASSRLTSGSGTGELFF
>TRBJ1-1|TRBV6-4
CASSPLGQFYTEAFF
>TRBJ2-5|TRBV12-3/TRBV12-4
CASSSPPQETQYF
>TRBJ2-1|TRBV7-9
CASSLAGGPYNEQFF
>TRBJ1-3|TRBV19
CASRDEGGAGNTIYF
>TRBJ2-1|TRBV5-4
CASRTGLADLDNEQFF
>TRBJ1-2|TRBV12-5
CASDADRGQGYTF
>TRBJ2-5|TRBV19
CASSIVQGWETQYF
>TRBJ1-2|TRBV7-2
CASSLGQDANYGYTF
>TRBJ2-3|TRBV10-3
CAISIAGEADTQYF
>TRBJ2-3|TRBV18
CASSPQQGKTDTQYF
>TRBJ2-7|TRBV19
CASAKGTAVLSSYEQYF
>TRBJ1-3|TRBV27
CASKASNSGNTIYF
>TRBJ1-2|TRBV10-3
CAISSGQGGGYTF
>TRBJ2-2|TRBV7-3
CASSSIAGGPGSTGELFF
>TRBJ2-1|TRBV29-1
CSVAKRDYNEQFF
>TRBJ1-2|TRBV27
CASSKRGQEDGYTF
>TRBJ1-2|TRBV30
CAWSLRYGYTF
>TRBJ2-1|TRBV3-1/TRBV3-2
CASSQEPRSSSYNEQFF
>TRBJ1-5|TRBV2
CASGTASFYSNQPQHF
>TRBJ2-3|TRBV3-1/TRBV3-2
CASSPRLADDTDTQYF
>TRBJ2-5|TRBV4-2
CASSLDVGKGGRETQYF
>TRBJ1-5|TRBV6-5
CASTPRGQGNQPQHF
>TRBJ2-2|TRBV7-8
CASSLAPGGNTGELFF
>TRBJ2-7|TRBV4-1
CASSQFYGVISSYEQYF
>TRBJ1-6|TRBV27
CASSWAGGSPLHF
>TRBJ2-5|TRBV4-1
CASSQGAQETQYF
>TRBJ1-2|TRBV14
CASTERQGLPLTYGYTF
>TRBJ2-1|TRBV15
CATSSHGSYNEQFF
>TRBJ1-1|TRBV12-3/TRBV12-4
CATRQGGTEAFF
>TRBJ1-1|TRBV14
CASSPSRTGGLNTEAFF
>TRBJ2-2|TRBV5-1
CASSFGGRGTGELFF
>TRBJ1-2|TRBV9
CASSVAAGVGYDYGYTF
>TRBJ2-2|TRBV6-1
CASSGQGASNTGELFF
>TRBJ1-1|TRBV2
CASSSLQGANTEAFF
>TRBJ2-3|TRBV9
CASSESEGQPTDTQYF
>TRBJ1-2|TRBV6-5
CASSYGTANYGYTF
>TRBJ1-2|TRBV9
CASSVADRDYGYTF
>TRBJ1-6|TRBV9
CASSRDSNSPLHF
>TRBJ1-5|TRBV24-1
CATSDVRDPGQPQHF
>TRBJ2-5|TRBV10-3
CAISEGQGSNQETQYF
>TRBJ1-5|TRBV2
CASSPDRANQPQHF
>TRBJ2-7|TRBV18
CASSPTGPYEQYF
>TRBJ1-3|TRBV19
CASTPTGLYGNTIYF
>TRBJ1-3|TRBV2
CASSEGGGDSGNTIYF
>TRBJ2-7|TRBV19
CASSPAPSSYEQYF
>TRBJ1-5|TRBV4-1
CASSQGEGHHQPQHF
>TRBJ1-1|TRBV4-1
CASSHPTGSLGSSEAFF
>TRBJ2-7|TRBV5-5
CASRGADRASYEQYF
>TRBJ1-4|TRBV3-1/TRBV3-2
CASSQGGSNEKLFF
>TRBJ1-1|TRBV11-3
CASSSRLVPNTEAFF
>TRBJ2-1|TRBV5-4
CASSLDLTSGHNEQFF
>TRBJ1-2|TRBV7-2
CASSLNPNGGYTF
>TRBJ2-7|TRBV10-3
CAISAGGKREQYF
>TRBJ2-1|TRBV10-1
CASSETSLGINEQFF
>TRBJ1-1|TRBV12-3/TRBV12-4
CASSLKSSAEAFF